This T cell receptor (beta chain) emerged from a study of graft-versus-host responses after intestinal transplantation. About the study: Induction with anti-thymocyte globulin, then tacrolimus and steroids for roughly 3 years, was given to all recipients. Study results and caveats: Elevated graft-versus-host to host-versus-graft clonal ratios in allografts were recorded for patients with graft-donor T cell macrochimerism. Early post-transplant HvG declines tracked with peak circulating GvH clone levels.

In regard to this clone: The antigen remains undetermined.

The germline CDR1 and CDR2 sequences are SGDLS and YYNGEE. CDR3 length: 13 residues. V trimming: 7 bases; J trimming: 4 bases; junction bases outside the gene matches: 5. The table came from immunoSEQ multiplex PCR; TCRdb's copy has only in-frame clones and leaves some out. The table includes 99,000 or so clones, about 84% detected once. The receptor's source is a human patient who received an intestinal transplant, so some T cells may come from the graft donor. The chain carries TRBV9 and TRBJ1-2; 9 bases line up with TRBD1. The sample here was PBMCs, taken 255 days after intestinal transplant. CDR3 DNA: TGTGCCAGCCGGGGACAGGGCGGCTATGGCTACACCTTC. Amino acid sequence: CASRGQGGYGYTF.